This T cell receptor (beta chain) was identified in a study of blood T cell repertoires in COVID-19. Study-level information: Sources were T cells, B-cell-depleted T cells, or PBMCs; the material itself was cDNA or gDNA.

V was trimmed by 5 bases and J by 5 bases, leaving 16 bases between them. The length of the CDR3 is 15 residues. Germline lookup yields CDR1 MNHNY and CDR2 SVGAGI (reference sequence). TCRdb keeps only in-frame clones here, not all; method: immunoSEQ multiplex PCR. The table lists roughly 21,000 clones, 83% of them singletons, with over 5.5% in the top ten. This chain uses TRBV6-6 with TRBJ1-5, with D maybe TRBD1 (6 bases). The sequenced material came from peripheral blood. This receptor was identified in a human donor in a cohort sampled during active COVID-19. CDR3 in amino acids: CASSPTAGVHQPQHF. The CDR3 DNA sequence: TGTGCCAGCAGTCCCACAGCAGGGGTACATCAGCCCCAGCATTTT.